A single sample is the source of the 13 T cell receptor beta chains below, sequenced in a study of blood T cell repertoires in COVID-19. Assay used: immunoSEQ multiplex PCR; TCRdb lists only in-frame clones, some missing. The repertoire includes around 170,000 clones, roughly 80% of them detected once, and about 15% sits in the top ten. The source material was PBMCs or T cells enriched from blood (not recorded which). The receptors derive from a man between 60 and 70 years old who had been exposed to COVID-19.

This clone was observed once. The chain employs TRBV5-6 and TRBJ2-3; no definite D call. Looked up from germline, CDR1 is SGHDT and CDR2 is YYEEEE. Between the trimmed V and J ends, which lost 4 bases and 7 bases, there was a span of 13 bases. There are 13 residues in the CDR3. The CDR3 spells CASSVARGHTQYF. CDR3 DNA: TGTGCCAGCAGCGTCGCGAGAGGCCATACGCAGTATTTT.

The chain uses TRBV27 and TRBJ2-7; D remains ambiguous. The CDR3 runs 13 residues. V shed 5 bases and J shed 1 base, with 9 bases lying between them. CDR1 is MNHEY and CDR2 is SMNVEV in the germline V gene (reference sequence). The DNA for the CDR3 is TGTGCCAGCAGTCCTGAGCCTTCCTACGAGCAGTACTTC. It translates to CASSPEPSYEQYF.

J is TRBJ2-7 and V is TRBV5-1; 8 nucleotides line up with TRBD2. CDR3 length: 14 amino acids. Germline CDR1 SGHRS, CDR2 YFSETQ. The J segment lost 0 bases and the V segment lost 4 bases, leaving 3 bases of the junction unmatched. CDR3 sequence: CASSPSGSSYEQYF. As DNA, the CDR3 is TGCGCCAGCAGCCCCAGCGGGAGCTCCTACGAGCAGTACTTC.

The rearrangement joins TRBV5-5 to TRBJ1-1; 8 bases match TRBD1. The germline CDR1 and CDR2 sequences are SGHKS and YYEKEE (reference sequence). The CDR3 length is 14 residues. The trim removed 4 bases at V and 2 bases at J, leaving 4 bases unmatched. CDR3 sequence: CASSQGARNTEAFF. CDR3 sequence (DNA): TGTGCCAGCAGCCAGGGGGCACGAAACACTGAAGCTTTCTTT.

J is TRBJ2-2 and V is TRBV5-4; D gene ambiguous. Trimming pared 4 bases from V and 5 bases from J, leaving 12 bases between. Looked up from germline, CDR1 is SGHNT and CDR2 is YYREEE (reference sequence). CDR3 length: 14 residues. CDR3 region: CASSQELLTGELFF. CDR3 DNA sequence: TGTGCCAGCAGCCAGGAACTCCTTACCGGGGAGCTGTTTTTT. Full variable domain (missing parts from reference TRBV5-4 and TRBJ2-2): ETGVTQSPTHLIKTRGQQVTLRCSSQSGHNTVSWYQQALGQGPQFIFQYYREEENGRGNFPPRFSGLQFPNYSSELNVNALELDDSALYLCASSQELLTGELFFGEGSRLTVL.

The count of this clone is one. The V call is TRBV19, the J call TRBJ2-6; 14 bases match TRBD2. Germline V gene data show CDR1 as LNHDA and CDR2 as SQIVND (reference sequence). CDR3 length: 19 residues. V lost 3 bases and J lost 1; bases outside the gene matches: 5. The CDR3 coding sequence is TGTGCCAGTAGTATGGGACTAGCGGGAGTAGTTTCTGGGGCCAACGTCCTGACTTTC. Its translation is CASSMGLAGVVSGANVLTF.

This rearrangement joins TRBV7-7 to TRBJ2-3; D is possibly TRBD1 (5 bases). This CDR3 is 14 amino acids long. Germline assignment: CDR1 SSHAT and CDR2 FNYEAQ (reference sequence). V gave up 5 bases and J gave up 5 bases, with 14 bases separating them. This CDR3 is CASSLGRVEDTQYF. The CDR3 region has the DNA TGTGCCAGCAGCCTCGGCAGGGTGGAAGATACGCAGTATTTT.

The rearrangement joins TRBV30 to TRBJ1-1; D not certain. CDR1 is GTSNPN, CDR2 SVGIG, per germline (reference sequence). The CDR3 extends over 13 amino acids. Deletions cut 0 bases from V and 11 bases from J, with 16 bases between. CDR3 loop: CAWSVSRHPPAFF. In DNA, the CDR3 is TGTGCCTGGAGTGTATCACGACACCCTCCGGCTTTCTTT.

V and J are TRBV18 and TRBJ2-1; 7 bases align to TRBD1. The V segment lost 5 bases and the J segment 3 bases; nucleotides outside the gene matches: 7. Germline CDR1 KGHSH, CDR2 LQKENI. This CDR3 region has 15 residues. In DNA form, the CDR3 reads TGTGCCAGCTCATCCCCGGGACAGAGCTACAATGAGCAGTTCTTC. This gives the protein CASSSPGQSYNEQFF.

The table lists this clone with a count of one. J is TRBJ2-3 and V is TRBV19; possibly TRBD2 for D (5 bases). Germline assignment: CDR1 LNHDA and CDR2 SQIVND (reference sequence). This CDR3 contains 14 residues. The ends were cut back, 9 bases at V and 1 base at J, with 14 bases in the middle. The chain's CDR3 is CASGGPSGTDTQYF. CDR3 bases: TGTGCCAGCGGCGGGCCTTCGGGCACAGATACGCAGTATTTT.

V is TRBV4-1 and J is TRBJ2-7; 11 bases match TRBD1. CDR1 and CDR2 from the germline V gene are MGHRA and YSYEKL. V was pared by 1 base and J by 2 bases, with 1 base of the junction left unmatched. CDR3 length: 15 residues. This CDR3 is CASSQVGQGAYEQYF. The CDR3, as DNA: TGCGCCAGCAGCCAAGTGGGACAGGGGGCCTACGAGCAGTACTTC.

The rearrangement uses TRBV24-1 and TRBJ2-1, with 7 nucleotides matching TRBD2. There are 14 residues in the CDR3. Germline values: CDR1 KGHDR, CDR2 SFDVKD. Trimming at V came to 9 bases and at J to 7 bases, leaving 11 bases not matched to a gene. The CDR3 coding sequence is TGTGCCACCGGAGGGAGGGCCCACACGAATGAGCAGTTCTTC. The encoded protein is CATGGRAHTNEQFF.

The V and J genes are TRBV4-1 and TRBJ2-7; 12 nucleotides match TRBD1. The trim removed 0 bases at V and 2 bases at J, leaving 11 bases unmatched. This CDR3 is 19 amino acids long. CDR1 MGHRA and CDR2 YSYEKL come from the germline V gene. The CDR3 loop reads CASSQDRWGQGAGAYEQYF. CDR3 nucleotides: TGCGCCAGCAGCCAAGATCGTTGGGGACAGGGGGCTGGAGCCTACGAGCAGTACTTC.